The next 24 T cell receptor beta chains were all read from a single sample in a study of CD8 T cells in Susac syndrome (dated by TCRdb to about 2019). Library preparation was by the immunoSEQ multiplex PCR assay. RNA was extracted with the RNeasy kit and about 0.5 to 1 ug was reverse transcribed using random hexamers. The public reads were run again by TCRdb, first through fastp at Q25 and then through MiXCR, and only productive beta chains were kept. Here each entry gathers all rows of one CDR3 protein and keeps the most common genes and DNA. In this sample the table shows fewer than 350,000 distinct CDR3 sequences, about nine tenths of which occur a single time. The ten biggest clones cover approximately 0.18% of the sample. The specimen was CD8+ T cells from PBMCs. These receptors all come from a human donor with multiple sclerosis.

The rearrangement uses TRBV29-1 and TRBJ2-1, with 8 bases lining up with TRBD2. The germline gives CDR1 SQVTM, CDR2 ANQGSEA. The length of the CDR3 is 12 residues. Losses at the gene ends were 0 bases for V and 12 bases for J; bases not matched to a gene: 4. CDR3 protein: CSVEDNRGGQFF. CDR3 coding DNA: TGCAGCGTTGAAGATAACCGGGGGGGGCAGTTCTTC.

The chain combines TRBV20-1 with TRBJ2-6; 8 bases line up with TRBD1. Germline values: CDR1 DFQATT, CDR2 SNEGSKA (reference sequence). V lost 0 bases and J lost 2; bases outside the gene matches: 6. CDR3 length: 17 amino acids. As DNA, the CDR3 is TGCAGTGCTAGAGATACACAGGGGGTCGCTGGGGCCAACGTCCTGACTTTC. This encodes CSARDTQGVAGANVLTF.

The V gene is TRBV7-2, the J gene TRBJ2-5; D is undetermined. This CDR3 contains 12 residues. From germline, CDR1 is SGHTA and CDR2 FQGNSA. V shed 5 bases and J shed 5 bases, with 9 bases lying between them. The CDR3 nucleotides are TGTGCCAGCAGCCCGGCACAGGAGACCCAGTACTTC. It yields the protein CASSPAQETQYF.

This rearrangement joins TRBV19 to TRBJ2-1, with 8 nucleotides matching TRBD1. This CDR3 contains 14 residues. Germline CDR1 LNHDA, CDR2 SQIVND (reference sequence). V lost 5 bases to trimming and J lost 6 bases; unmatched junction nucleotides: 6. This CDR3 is CASSFGQGLNEQFF. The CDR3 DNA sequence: TGTGCCAGTAGTTTCGGACAGGGTCTCAATGAGCAGTTCTTC.

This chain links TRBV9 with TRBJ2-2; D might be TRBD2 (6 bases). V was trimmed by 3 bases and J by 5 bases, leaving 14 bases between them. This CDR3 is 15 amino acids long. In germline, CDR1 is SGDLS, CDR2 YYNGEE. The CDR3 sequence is CASSDSREWTGELFF. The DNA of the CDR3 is TGTGCCAGCAGCGATTCACGGGAGTGGACCGGGGAGCTGTTTTTT.

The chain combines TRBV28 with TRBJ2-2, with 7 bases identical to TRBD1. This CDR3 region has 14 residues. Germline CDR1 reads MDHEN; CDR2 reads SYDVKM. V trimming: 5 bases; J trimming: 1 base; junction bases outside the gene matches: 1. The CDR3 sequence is CASSGTVNTGELFF. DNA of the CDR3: TGTGCCAGCAGTGGGACAGTGAACACCGGGGAGCTGTTTTTT.

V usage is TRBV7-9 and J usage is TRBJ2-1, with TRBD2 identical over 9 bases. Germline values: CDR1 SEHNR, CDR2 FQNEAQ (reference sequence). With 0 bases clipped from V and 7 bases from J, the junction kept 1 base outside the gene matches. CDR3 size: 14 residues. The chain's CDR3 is CASSLAAGGNEQFF. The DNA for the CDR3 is TGTGCCAGCAGCTTAGCAGCGGGGGGAAATGAGCAGTTCTTC. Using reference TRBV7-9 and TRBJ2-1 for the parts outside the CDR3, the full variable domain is DTGVSQNPRHKITKRGQNVTFRCDPISEHNRLYWYRQTLGQGPEFLTYFQNEAQLEKSRLLSDRFSAERPKGSFSTLEIQRTEQGDSAMYLCASSLAAGGNEQFFGPGTRLTVL.

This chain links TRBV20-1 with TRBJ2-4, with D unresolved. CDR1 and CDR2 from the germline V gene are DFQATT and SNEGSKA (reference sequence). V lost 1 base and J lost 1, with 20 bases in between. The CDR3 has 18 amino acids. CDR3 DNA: TGCAGTGCTAGAGCGTTCATGCTGGGATTTGGGGCCAAAAACATTCAGTACTTC. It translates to CSARAFMLGFGAKNIQYF.

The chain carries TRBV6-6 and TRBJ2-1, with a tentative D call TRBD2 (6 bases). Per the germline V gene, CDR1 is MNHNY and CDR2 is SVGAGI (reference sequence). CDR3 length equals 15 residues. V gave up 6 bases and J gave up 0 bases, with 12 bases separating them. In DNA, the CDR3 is TGTGCCAGCAGGTCCGGGGGTAGCTCCTACAATGAGCAGTTCTTC. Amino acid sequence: CASRSGGSSYNEQFF.

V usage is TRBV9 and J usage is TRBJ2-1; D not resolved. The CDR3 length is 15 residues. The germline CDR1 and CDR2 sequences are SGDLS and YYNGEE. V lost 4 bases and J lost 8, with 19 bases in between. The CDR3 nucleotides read TGTGCCAGCAGCCCCCGAGAAGAAGCTGGTTATGAGCAGTTCTTC. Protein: CASSPREEAGYEQFF.

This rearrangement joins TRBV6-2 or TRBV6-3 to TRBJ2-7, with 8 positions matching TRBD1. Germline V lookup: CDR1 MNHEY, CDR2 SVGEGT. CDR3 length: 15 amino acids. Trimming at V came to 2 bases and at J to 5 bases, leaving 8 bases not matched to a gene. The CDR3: CASSYRTGSMNEQYF. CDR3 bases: TGTGCCAGCAGTTACCGGACAGGGTCCATGAACGAGCAGTACTTC.

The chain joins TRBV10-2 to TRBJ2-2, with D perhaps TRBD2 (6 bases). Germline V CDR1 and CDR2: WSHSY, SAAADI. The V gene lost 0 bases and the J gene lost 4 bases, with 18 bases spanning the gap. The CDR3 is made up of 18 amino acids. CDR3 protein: CASSESGFGDFITGELFF. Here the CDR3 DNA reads TGCGCCAGCAGTGAGTCAGGTTTCGGGGACTTTATCACCGGGGAGCTGTTTTTT.

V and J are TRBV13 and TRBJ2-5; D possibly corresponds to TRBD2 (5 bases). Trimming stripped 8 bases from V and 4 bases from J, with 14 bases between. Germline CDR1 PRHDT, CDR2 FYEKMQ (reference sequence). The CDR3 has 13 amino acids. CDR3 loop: CASAGGTVETQYF. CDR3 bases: TGTGCCAGCGCCGGAGGAACTGTAGAGACCCAGTACTTC.

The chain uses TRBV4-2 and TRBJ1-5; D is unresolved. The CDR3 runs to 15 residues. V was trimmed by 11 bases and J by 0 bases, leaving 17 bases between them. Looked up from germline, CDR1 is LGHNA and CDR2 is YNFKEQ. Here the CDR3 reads CASRETDYSNQPQHF. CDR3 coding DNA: TGTGCCTCTAGGGAGACCGATTATAGCAATCAGCCCCAGCATTTT.

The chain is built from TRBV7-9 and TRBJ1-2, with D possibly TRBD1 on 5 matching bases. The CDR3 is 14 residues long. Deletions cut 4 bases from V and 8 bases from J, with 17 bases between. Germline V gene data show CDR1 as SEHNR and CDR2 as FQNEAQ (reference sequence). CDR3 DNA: TGTGCCAGCAGCTCCCTGGGGGGTTCATTGGGCTACACCTTC. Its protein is CASSSLGGSLGYTF.

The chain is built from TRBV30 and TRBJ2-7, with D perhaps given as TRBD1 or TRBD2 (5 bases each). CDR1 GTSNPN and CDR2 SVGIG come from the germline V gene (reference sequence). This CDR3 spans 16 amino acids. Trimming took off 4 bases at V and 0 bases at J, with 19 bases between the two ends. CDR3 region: CAWNWGEGSLSYEQYF. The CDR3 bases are TGTGCCTGGAACTGGGGCGAGGGCTCCCTCTCCTACGAGCAGTACTTC.

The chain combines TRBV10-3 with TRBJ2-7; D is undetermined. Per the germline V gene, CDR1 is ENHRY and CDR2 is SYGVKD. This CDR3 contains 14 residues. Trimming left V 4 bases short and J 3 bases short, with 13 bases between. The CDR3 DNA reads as TGTGCCATCAGTGTTGGTACAATCGACTACGAGCAGTACTTC. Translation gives CAISVGTIDYEQYF.

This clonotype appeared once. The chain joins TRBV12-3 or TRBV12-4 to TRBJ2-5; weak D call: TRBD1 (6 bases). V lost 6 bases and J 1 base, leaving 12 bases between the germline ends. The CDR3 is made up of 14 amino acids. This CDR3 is CASRLQGSQETQYF. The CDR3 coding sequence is TGTGCCAGCAGGTTACAGGGTTCCCAAGAGACCCAGTACTTC.

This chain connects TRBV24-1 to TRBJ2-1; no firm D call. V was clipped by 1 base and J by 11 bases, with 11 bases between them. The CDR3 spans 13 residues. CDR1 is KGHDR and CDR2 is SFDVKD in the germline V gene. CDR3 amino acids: CATSDFDGAKQFF. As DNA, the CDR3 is TGTGCCACCAGTGATTTTGACGGAGCCAAGCAGTTCTTC.

The CDR3 spells CASSYSGGGANVLTF. CDR3 bases: TGTGCCAGCAGTTACTCGGGCGGTGGGGCCAACGTCCTGACTTTC. This chain joins TRBV6-2 or TRBV6-3 and TRBJ2-6; D is undetermined. The CDR3 has 15 amino acids. V lost 0 bases, J lost 3 bases, and 6 bases lay in between. From germline, CDR1 is MNHEY and CDR2 SVGEGT.

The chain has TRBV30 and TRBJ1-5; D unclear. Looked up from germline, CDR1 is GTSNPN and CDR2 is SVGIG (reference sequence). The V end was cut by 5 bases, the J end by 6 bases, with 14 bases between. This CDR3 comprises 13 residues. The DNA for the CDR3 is TGTGCCTGGTCCTCGGTGCGGGGTCAGCCCCAGCATTTT. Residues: CAWSSVRGQPQHF.

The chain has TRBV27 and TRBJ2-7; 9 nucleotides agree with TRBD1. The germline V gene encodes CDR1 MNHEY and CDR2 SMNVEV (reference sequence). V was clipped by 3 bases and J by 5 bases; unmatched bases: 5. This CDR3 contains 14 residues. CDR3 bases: TGTGCCAGCAGTTTTTTACAGGGGGCCAACGAGCAGTACTTC. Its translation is CASSFLQGANEQYF.

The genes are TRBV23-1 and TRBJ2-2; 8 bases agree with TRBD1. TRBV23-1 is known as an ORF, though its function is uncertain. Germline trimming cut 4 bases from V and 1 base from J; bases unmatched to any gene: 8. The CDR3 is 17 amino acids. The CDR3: CASSPGQETLNTGELFF. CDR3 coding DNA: TGCGCCAGCAGTCCGGGACAGGAGACCTTGAACACCGGGGAGCTGTTTTTT.

In DNA, the CDR3 is TGTGCCAGCACCCTATCCGGGGCTTCCGCAGATACGCAGTATTTT. This codes for CASTLSGASADTQYF. The chain uses TRBV27 and TRBJ2-3; the D call may be TRBD1 or TRBD2 (5 bases each). V was shortened by 7 bases and J by 4 bases, with 18 bases between the two germline ends. The CDR3 has 15 amino acids. Germline CDR1 reads MNHEY; CDR2 reads SMNVEV (reference sequence).